This T cell receptor beta chain stems from a study of T cells in Graves' hyperthyroidism and ophthalmopathy. Trimming removed 2 bases from V and 0 bases from J; junction bases left unmatched: 3. Germline V gene lookup returns CDR1 MNHNS and CDR2 SASEGT. The CDR3 loop spans 15 amino acids. RNA transcripts were the template for amplifying TCR beta CDR3 regions. HTBI primers were the set used in a first-round RT-PCR of the TCR CDR3. TCRdb re-called the multiplex PCR reads with MiXCR, one entry per CDR3 protein. Of roughly 640,000 distinct CDR3 sequences detected, more than 15% appear once; the ten largest clones hold roughly 3.3%.

This chain connects TRBV6-1 to TRBJ1-1; TRBD1 matches 7 bases. The material sequenced was blood. This clonotype was obtained from a middle-aged woman with Graves' ophthalmopathy. The CDR3, as DNA: TGTGCCAGCAGTGAAAACAGGGGAATGAACACTGAAGCTTTCTTT. It codes for CASSENRGMNTEAFF.